The 3 T cell receptor beta chains in this list originate from one sample, sequenced in a study of cytomegalovirus exposure and HLA in healthy donors. This PCR relied on a set of 60 Vbeta primers and 13 Jbeta primers. Profiled with immunoSEQ multiplex PCR; TCRdb holds only in-frame clones, not every one. This listing includes roughly 120,000 clones. Sequenced input: PBMCs. These receptors were taken from a young man in good health and CMV-seronegative.

The gene calls are TRBV28 and TRBJ2-2; 7 bases are a match to TRBD2. Germline values: CDR1 MDHEN, CDR2 SYDVKM. CDR3 length: 16 amino acids. Trimming at V came to 2 bases and at J to 1 base, leaving 4 bases not matched to a gene. The CDR3 reads CASSLQERENTGELFF. For the CDR3, the DNA is TGTGCCAGCAGTTTACAGGAGCGGGAGAACACCGGGGAGCTGTTTTTT.

The chain carries TRBV18 and TRBJ2-5; the match to TRBD1 covers 8 bases. The DNA end lines up better with TRBJ2-7; the J call may be wrong. This CDR3 has 14 residues. Germline V gene sequence: CDR1 KGHSH, CDR2 LQKENI. CDR3 protein: CASSPDRGPYEQYF. The CDR3 region has the DNA TGTGCCAGCTCACCAGACAGGGGCCCCTACGAGCAGTACTTC.

The chain recombines TRBV15 with TRBJ2-1, with no clear D. CDR3 length equals 12 residues. V was shortened by 1 base and J by 5 bases, with 3 bases between the two germline ends. Germline V lookup: CDR1 LNHNV, CDR2 YYDKDF (reference sequence). The CDR3 coding sequence is TGTGCCACCAGCAGAGGTAACAATGAGCAGTTCTTC. Translated: CATSRGNNEQFF. Based on the CDR3 plus reference TRBV15 and TRBJ2-1, the full variable domain is DAMVIQNPRYQVTQFGKPVTLSCSQTLNHNVMYWYQQKSSQAPKLLFHYYDKDFNNEADTPDNFQSRRPNTSFCFLDIRSPGLGDTAMYLCATSRGNNEQFFGPGTRLTVL.